These 25 T cell receptor beta chains share one sample of origin, sequenced in a study of identical twins. One entry per CDR3 protein, called by TCRdb with MiXCR from the 5' RACE reads. The table shows around 670,000 distinct CDR3 sequences, with over 5% occurring only once. Source material: naive T cells sorted from blood. The source is a man aged 18 to 35 in good health.

This clonotype showed up many times. The V gene is TRBV29-1, the J gene TRBJ1-1; D gene ambiguous. CDR3 size: 12 residues. Germline V CDR1 and CDR2: SQVTM, ANQGSEA. With 4 bases removed from V and 4 bases from J, the gap between germline ends came to 10 bases. For the CDR3, the DNA is TGCAGCGTTGCGGCGGGGTCCACTGAAGCTTTCTTT. Translating gives CSVAAGSTEAFF.

The table lists this clonotype with a few counts. The chain recombines TRBV6-2 or TRBV6-3 with TRBJ1-1, with no clear D. CDR3 size: 13 residues. Trimming stripped 6 bases from V and 0 bases from J, with 8 bases between. Germline V gives CDR1 MNHEY, CDR2 SVGEGT. In DNA, the CDR3 is TGTGCCAGCAGGGGCAGTATGAACACTGAAGCTTTCTTT. Translated, it gives CASRGSMNTEAFF.

In this sample, this clonotype turned up many times. The rearrangement uses TRBV4-3 and TRBJ1-5; D might be TRBD1 (5 bases). V lost 3 bases and J 0 bases, leaving 9 bases between the germline ends. The CDR3 runs to 15 residues. Germline V gene lookup returns CDR1 LGHNA and CDR2 YSLEER. The CDR3 nucleotides are TGCGCCAGCAGCCAGGGACTGGATAGCAATCAGCCCCAGCATTTT. This translates into CASSQGLDSNQPQHF.

This chain links TRBV20-1 with TRBJ2-4; perhaps TRBD1 as D (5 bases). The CDR3 has 13 residues. Germline V CDR1 and CDR2: DFQATT, SNEGSKA (reference sequence). V lost 4 bases to trimming and J lost 8 bases, with 15 bases between them. The CDR3 nucleotides read TGCAGTGCTACGTCGGACATAGGAGACATTCAGTACTTC. This translates into CSATSDIGDIQYF.

This clonotype was seen many times. The chain combines TRBV12-3 or TRBV12-4 with TRBJ2-1; a weak D match, TRBD1 (6 bases). There are 11 residues in the CDR3. V was pared by 8 bases and J by 10 bases, with 12 bases between. CDR3 residues: CASYGRGEQFF. The CDR3 bases are TGTGCCAGCTACGGTAGGGGGGAGCAGTTCTTC.

The sample holds many counts of this clonotype. V and J are TRBV6-2 or TRBV6-3 and TRBJ2-1, with a weak D call TRBD1 (5 bases). Trimming removed 2 bases at V and 2 bases at J, with 13 bases between. The CDR3 is 16 residues long. Germline lookup yields CDR1 MNHEY and CDR2 SVGEGT. Here the CDR3 reads CASSYPRGRTYNEQFF. DNA for the CDR3: TGTGCCAGCAGTTACCCTAGGGGCCGAACCTACAATGAGCAGTTCTTC.

This clonotype has a count of ten or more. The CDR3 loop is CAISEETGYEQYF. CDR3 bases: TGTGCCATCAGTGAGGAGACAGGCTACGAGCAGTACTTC. The chain carries TRBV10-3 and TRBJ2-7; a weak D match, TRBD1 (6 bases). This CDR3 has 13 residues. Germline V gene lookup returns CDR1 ENHRY and CDR2 SYGVKD. Trimming stripped 2 bases from V and 3 bases from J, with 8 bases between.

This clonotype was detected a few times. The V gene is TRBV7-3, the J gene TRBJ2-1; the D gene is possibly TRBD2 (5 bases). The germline V and J ends were trimmed by 2 bases and 7 bases, with 15 bases remaining between them. Germline CDR1 SGHTA, CDR2 FQGTGA. CDR3 length equals 15 residues. CDR3 DNA: TGTGCCAGCAGCTTAGGCCTAGTGGGAGTAAATGAGCAGTTCTTC. Its translation is CASSLGLVGVNEQFF.

This clonotype was seen ten or more times. The rearrangement uses TRBV27 and TRBJ2-1; TRBD1 is a possible D gene (6 bases). Per the germline V gene, CDR1 is MNHEY and CDR2 is SMNVEV (reference sequence). V was clipped by 1 base and J by 9 bases, with 10 bases between them. The CDR3 runs to 13 residues. The CDR3 spells CASSLYKGGEQFF. CDR3 sequence (DNA): TGTGCCAGCAGTTTATACAAAGGGGGTGAGCAGTTCTTC.

This chain joins TRBV6-2 or TRBV6-3 and TRBJ1-5; D is undetermined. Trimming cost V 2 bases and J 4 bases, with 15 bases left between them. Germline loops: CDR1 MNHEY, CDR2 SVGEGT. The CDR3 totals 16 residues. DNA of the CDR3: TGTGCCAGCAGTTACAGGTCGTCTCAATTGAATCAGCCCCAGCATTTT. It encodes CASSYRSSQLNQPQHF.

This clonotype was detected many times. This rearrangement joins TRBV20-1 to TRBJ2-5, with D uncertain. The CDR3 totals 15 residues. Germline CDR1 DFQATT, CDR2 SNEGSKA (reference sequence). V was clipped by 2 bases and J by 1 base, with 14 bases between them. The CDR3 region has the DNA TGCAGTGCTAGACCCAGCCAGGCAGCCCAAGAGACCCAGTACTTC. Encoded protein: CSARPSQAAQETQYF.

This clonotype occurred many times. This chain connects TRBV3-1 to TRBJ2-7; 14 nucleotides agree with TRBD2. The CDR3 length is 16 residues. The germline gives CDR1 LGHDT, CDR2 YNNKEL (reference sequence). V shed 4 bases and J 4 bases; nucleotides not matched to a gene: 6. This CDR3 is CASSRLAGGFKYEQYF. The CDR3 nucleotides read TGTGCCAGCAGCCGACTAGCGGGAGGGTTCAAGTACGAGCAGTACTTC.

This clonotype was recorded at least ten times. The V gene is TRBV5-1, the J gene TRBJ2-3; D is perhaps TRBD2 (6 bases). Trimming removed 0 bases from V and 2 bases from J, with 10 bases in between. Looked up from germline, CDR1 is SGHRS and CDR2 is YFSETQ. The CDR3 consists of 15 residues. CDR3 sequence: CASSLVGSSTDTQYF. CDR3 in DNA: TGCGCCAGCAGCTTGGTCGGGAGTTCCACAGATACGCAGTATTTT.

This clonotype showed up many times. The chain is built from TRBV29-1 and TRBJ2-3; D uncertain. V dropped 3 bases and J dropped 2 bases, with 9 bases sitting between them. CDR1 is SQVTM and CDR2 is ANQGSEA in the germline V gene. The CDR3 spans 13 residues. The chain's CDR3 is CSVELGLTDTQYF. CDR3 DNA sequence: TGCAGCGTTGAGTTGGGCCTCACAGATACGCAGTATTTT.

This clonotype was detected a few times. This chain links TRBV5-1 with TRBJ2-2; possible D gene TRBD2, 6 bases. Between the trimmed V and J ends, which lost 0 bases and 8 bases, there was a span of 17 bases. This CDR3 is 16 amino acids long. Germline lookup yields CDR1 SGHRS and CDR2 YFSETQ. The DNA of the CDR3 is TGCGCCAGCAGCTTGGGTAGCGGCCCCCGGGCAGGGGAGCTGTTTTTT. Amino acid sequence: CASSLGSGPRAGELFF. Drawing the rest from reference TRBV5-1 and TRBJ2-2, the complete variable domain is KAGVTQTPRYLIKTRGQQVTLSCSPISGHRSVSWYQQTPGQGLQFLFEYFSETQRNKGNFPGRFSGRQFSNSRSEMNVSTLELGDSALYLCASSLGSGPRAGELFFGEGSRLTVL.

This clonotype showed up many times. This sequence joins TRBV20-1 and TRBJ2-3, with a possible D match to TRBD2 (6 bases). Germline V gene data show CDR1 as DFQATT and CDR2 as SNEGSKA (reference sequence). The CDR3 loop spans 14 amino acids. V lost 3 bases, J lost 3 bases, and 13 bases lay in between. The CDR3, as DNA: TGCAGTGCTAGGCGGGAAAGTTTTACAGATACGCAGTATTTT. Translated, it gives CSARRESFTDTQYF.

This clonotype was observed at least ten times. This sequence joins TRBV12-3 or TRBV12-4 and TRBJ2-2; D perhaps matches TRBD1 (5 bases). V was cut by 6 bases and J by 0 bases, with 5 bases left in between. This CDR3 is 13 amino acids long. CDR3 sequence: CASRQANTGELFF. CDR3 in DNA: TGTGCCAGCAGACAGGCGAACACCGGGGAGCTGTTTTTT.

In its sample, this clonotype was seen many times. The genes are TRBV3-1 and TRBJ1-1; 7 bases match TRBD1. J was trimmed by 11 bases and V by 3 bases; bases with no gene match: 3. CDR1 and CDR2 (germline): LGHDT, YNNKEL (reference sequence). The CDR3 has 11 residues. The CDR3 region has the DNA TGTGCCAGCAGCCAGACAGGGTTGGCTTTCTTT. Residues: CASSQTGLAFF.

The chain is built from TRBV9 and TRBJ1-6; no definite D call. The germline gives CDR1 SGDLS, CDR2 YYNGEE. The V and J ends lost 4 bases and 4 bases respectively, with 6 bases between them. The CDR3 runs to 13 residues. CDR3 DNA sequence: TGTGCCAGCAGCAGGGCATATAATTCACCCCTCCACTTT. This codes for CASSRAYNSPLHF.

This clonotype was counted at least ten times. The chain employs TRBV20-1 and TRBJ2-1; TRBD2 matches at 11 bases. The CDR3 spans 15 residues. The ends lost 3 bases at V and 5 bases at J; junction bases unmatched: 6. The V gene's germline CDR1 is DFQATT and CDR2 SNEGSKA (reference sequence). The CDR3 nucleotides read TGCAGTGCTAGCGACACTAGCGGGAGTAACAATGAGCAGTTCTTC. Protein: CSASDTSGSNNEQFF.

This clonotype was seen once. It is likely a read error, because the conserved phenylalanine at the end of the CDR3 is missing. The rearrangement links TRBV6-1 to TRBJ1-5, with 8 nucleotides matching TRBD1. After removal of 6 bases from V and 7 bases from J, the junction contained 5 bases not matched to a gene. The CDR3 extends over 13 amino acids. Germline CDR1 reads MNHNS; CDR2 reads SASEGT. DNA for the CDR3: TGTGCCAGCAGCGGACAGGGCGGCCAGCCCCAGCATTAT. This translates into CASSGQGGQPQHY.

This clonotype was counted ten times or more. The J gene is TRBJ2-1, the V gene TRBV9; D is unclear. The V gene lost 0 bases and the J gene lost 3 bases, with 4 bases spanning the gap. The CDR3 is made up of 13 amino acids. Germline V gene data show CDR1 as SGDLS and CDR2 as YYNGEE. The CDR3 sequence: CASSVELYNEQFF. The CDR3 DNA reads TGTGCCAGCAGCGTAGAACTCTACAATGAGCAGTTCTTC.

The chain couples TRBV12-3 or TRBV12-4 to TRBJ2-3; 7 bases line up with TRBD2. The CDR3 spans 16 residues. V shed 7 bases, J shed 3 bases, and the junction held 13 bases outside the gene matches. The CDR3 region is CASTLGAGRGTDTQYF. The CDR3 DNA reads as TGTGCCAGCACCCTAGGAGCGGGGAGAGGTACAGATACGCAGTATTTT.

At least ten counts were recorded for this clonotype. The rearrangement joins TRBV29-1 to TRBJ2-7; 10 nucleotides line up with TRBD1. The length of the CDR3 is 12 residues. Germline V CDR1 and CDR2: SQVTM, ANQGSEA. V gave up 6 bases and J gave up 6 bases; unmatched junction bases: 5. The CDR3 here is CSVLGTGAEQYF. DNA for the CDR3: TGCAGCGTGCTAGGGACAGGGGCCGAGCAGTACTTC.

At least ten counts were recorded for this clonotype. This sequence joins TRBV10-3 and TRBJ2-4; 8 bases line up with TRBD2. J was trimmed by 4 bases and V by 0 bases; bases with no gene match: 5. Germline V gives CDR1 ENHRY, CDR2 SYGVKD. The CDR3 covers 16 residues. CDR3 bases: TGTGCCATCAGTGAGTCGATAGCGGGAAGAAAAAACATTCAGTACTTC. Translated, it gives CAISESIAGRKNIQYF.